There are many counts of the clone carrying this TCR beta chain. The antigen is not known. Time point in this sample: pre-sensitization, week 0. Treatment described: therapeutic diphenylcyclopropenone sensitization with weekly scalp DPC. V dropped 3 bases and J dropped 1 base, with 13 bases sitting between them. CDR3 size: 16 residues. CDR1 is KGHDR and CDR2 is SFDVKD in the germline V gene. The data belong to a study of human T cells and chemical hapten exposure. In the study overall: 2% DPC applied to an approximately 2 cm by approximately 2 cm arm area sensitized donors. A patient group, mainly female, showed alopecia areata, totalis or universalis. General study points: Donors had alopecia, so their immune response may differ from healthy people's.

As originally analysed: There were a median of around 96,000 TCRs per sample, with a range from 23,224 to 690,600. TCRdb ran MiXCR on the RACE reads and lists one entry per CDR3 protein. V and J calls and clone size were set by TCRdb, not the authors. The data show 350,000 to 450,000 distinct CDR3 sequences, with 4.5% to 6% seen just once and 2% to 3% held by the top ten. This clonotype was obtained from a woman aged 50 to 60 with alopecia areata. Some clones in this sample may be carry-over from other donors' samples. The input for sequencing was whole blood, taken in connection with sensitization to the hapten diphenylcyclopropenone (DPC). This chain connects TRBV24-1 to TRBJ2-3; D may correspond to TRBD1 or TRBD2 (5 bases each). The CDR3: CATSDPHGDGTDTQYF. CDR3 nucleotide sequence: TGTGCCACCAGTGATCCCCATGGGGACGGCACAGATACGCAGTATTTT.